This TCR beta chain is from a study of PD-L1 blockade in urothelial cancer. Overall study: Blood gave a median about 150,000 T cells. General study results and limits: Lower pretreatment blood TCR clonality, under the median, predicted better survival, researchers reported.

A note on this clone: Its antigen is currently unknown.

The CDR3 covers 16 residues. The trim removed 5 bases at V and 7 bases at J, leaving 14 bases unmatched. The germline gives CDR1 MDHEN, CDR2 SYDVKM. Method: immunoSEQ multiplex PCR; TCRdb's copy keeps in-frame clones and lacks some. This table holds about 52,000 clones, roughly 77% found once. The patients had locally advanced or metastatic urothelial carcinoma. The chain combines TRBV28 with TRBJ2-5, with 9 bases lining up with TRBD1. The receptor was derived from a man in his sixties or seventies with urothelial cancer. The sequencing here drew on PBMCs, taken around atezolizumab (anti-PD-L1) treatment. As DNA, the CDR3 is TGTGCCAGCAGTACCGTGGGACAGGGTGGGCCGCGGACCCAGTACTTC. Its protein product is CASSTVGQGGPRTQYF.